This TCR beta chain comes out of a study of cytomegalovirus exposure and HLA in healthy donors. 13 Jbeta primers and 60 Vbeta primers were used for the PCR. In the authors' methods: Later analysis identified 80 million to 90 million unique TCR beta chains, 9 million to 12 million shared. The method was immunoSEQ multiplex PCR; TCRdb's version includes in-frame clones alone and lacks a portion of them. V and J calls and clone size follow that table, whereas D and trimming were derived from the DNA. This sample has around 100,000 clones; roughly three quarters occur once, and the top ten carry roughly 19%. Study observations and caveats: Accurate prediction of most subjects' HLA-A and HLA-B alleles from TCR beta sequences was reported. There were several of the most significant clusters that appeared linked to common viral pathogens in a later analysis.

This clone has only a few counts. Its antigen is unknown. The CDR3 runs to 13 residues. The V segment lost 6 bases and the J segment 0 bases; nucleotides outside the gene matches: 1. Germline-derived CDR1 and CDR2 are ENHRY and SYGVKD. This chain uses TRBV10-3 with TRBJ1-1, with TRBD1 identical over 7 bases. Input material: PBMCs. The TCR comes from a woman aged 55-69 years in good health and CMV-seropositive. DNA for the CDR3: TGTGCCATCAGCGGGACAGTGAACACTGAAGCTTTCTTT. Amino acid sequence: CAISGTVNTEAFF.